The source of this T cell receptor beta chain is a study of shared clonotypes between healthy human individuals. CDR1 is SGHDT, CDR2 YYEEEE, per germline. V shed 8 bases and J 2 bases; nucleotides not matched to a gene: 5. The CDR3 loop spans 13 amino acids. Here immunoSEQ multiplex PCR was the method, and the copy in TCRdb shows in-frame clones only, minus some. This table has some 2.1 million clones, approximately 94% appearing once. Remarks on this clone: The antigen remains undetermined.

Naive CD8 isolation took CD45RO-negative cells positively selected for CCR7 and excluded terminally differentiated effector memory CD45RA+ cells. Study-wide results and limits: Some naive CD4 clonotypes, around 5%, turned up in common across several donors.

This sequence joins TRBV5-6 and TRBJ2-7; the match to TRBD2 covers 9 bases. Sequencing was performed on naive CD8+ T cells sorted from blood. The receptor comes from a young man in good health. This CDR3 is CASGASGTYEQYF. The CDR3 coding sequence is TGTGCCAGTGGGGCTAGCGGGACCTACGAGCAGTACTTC.